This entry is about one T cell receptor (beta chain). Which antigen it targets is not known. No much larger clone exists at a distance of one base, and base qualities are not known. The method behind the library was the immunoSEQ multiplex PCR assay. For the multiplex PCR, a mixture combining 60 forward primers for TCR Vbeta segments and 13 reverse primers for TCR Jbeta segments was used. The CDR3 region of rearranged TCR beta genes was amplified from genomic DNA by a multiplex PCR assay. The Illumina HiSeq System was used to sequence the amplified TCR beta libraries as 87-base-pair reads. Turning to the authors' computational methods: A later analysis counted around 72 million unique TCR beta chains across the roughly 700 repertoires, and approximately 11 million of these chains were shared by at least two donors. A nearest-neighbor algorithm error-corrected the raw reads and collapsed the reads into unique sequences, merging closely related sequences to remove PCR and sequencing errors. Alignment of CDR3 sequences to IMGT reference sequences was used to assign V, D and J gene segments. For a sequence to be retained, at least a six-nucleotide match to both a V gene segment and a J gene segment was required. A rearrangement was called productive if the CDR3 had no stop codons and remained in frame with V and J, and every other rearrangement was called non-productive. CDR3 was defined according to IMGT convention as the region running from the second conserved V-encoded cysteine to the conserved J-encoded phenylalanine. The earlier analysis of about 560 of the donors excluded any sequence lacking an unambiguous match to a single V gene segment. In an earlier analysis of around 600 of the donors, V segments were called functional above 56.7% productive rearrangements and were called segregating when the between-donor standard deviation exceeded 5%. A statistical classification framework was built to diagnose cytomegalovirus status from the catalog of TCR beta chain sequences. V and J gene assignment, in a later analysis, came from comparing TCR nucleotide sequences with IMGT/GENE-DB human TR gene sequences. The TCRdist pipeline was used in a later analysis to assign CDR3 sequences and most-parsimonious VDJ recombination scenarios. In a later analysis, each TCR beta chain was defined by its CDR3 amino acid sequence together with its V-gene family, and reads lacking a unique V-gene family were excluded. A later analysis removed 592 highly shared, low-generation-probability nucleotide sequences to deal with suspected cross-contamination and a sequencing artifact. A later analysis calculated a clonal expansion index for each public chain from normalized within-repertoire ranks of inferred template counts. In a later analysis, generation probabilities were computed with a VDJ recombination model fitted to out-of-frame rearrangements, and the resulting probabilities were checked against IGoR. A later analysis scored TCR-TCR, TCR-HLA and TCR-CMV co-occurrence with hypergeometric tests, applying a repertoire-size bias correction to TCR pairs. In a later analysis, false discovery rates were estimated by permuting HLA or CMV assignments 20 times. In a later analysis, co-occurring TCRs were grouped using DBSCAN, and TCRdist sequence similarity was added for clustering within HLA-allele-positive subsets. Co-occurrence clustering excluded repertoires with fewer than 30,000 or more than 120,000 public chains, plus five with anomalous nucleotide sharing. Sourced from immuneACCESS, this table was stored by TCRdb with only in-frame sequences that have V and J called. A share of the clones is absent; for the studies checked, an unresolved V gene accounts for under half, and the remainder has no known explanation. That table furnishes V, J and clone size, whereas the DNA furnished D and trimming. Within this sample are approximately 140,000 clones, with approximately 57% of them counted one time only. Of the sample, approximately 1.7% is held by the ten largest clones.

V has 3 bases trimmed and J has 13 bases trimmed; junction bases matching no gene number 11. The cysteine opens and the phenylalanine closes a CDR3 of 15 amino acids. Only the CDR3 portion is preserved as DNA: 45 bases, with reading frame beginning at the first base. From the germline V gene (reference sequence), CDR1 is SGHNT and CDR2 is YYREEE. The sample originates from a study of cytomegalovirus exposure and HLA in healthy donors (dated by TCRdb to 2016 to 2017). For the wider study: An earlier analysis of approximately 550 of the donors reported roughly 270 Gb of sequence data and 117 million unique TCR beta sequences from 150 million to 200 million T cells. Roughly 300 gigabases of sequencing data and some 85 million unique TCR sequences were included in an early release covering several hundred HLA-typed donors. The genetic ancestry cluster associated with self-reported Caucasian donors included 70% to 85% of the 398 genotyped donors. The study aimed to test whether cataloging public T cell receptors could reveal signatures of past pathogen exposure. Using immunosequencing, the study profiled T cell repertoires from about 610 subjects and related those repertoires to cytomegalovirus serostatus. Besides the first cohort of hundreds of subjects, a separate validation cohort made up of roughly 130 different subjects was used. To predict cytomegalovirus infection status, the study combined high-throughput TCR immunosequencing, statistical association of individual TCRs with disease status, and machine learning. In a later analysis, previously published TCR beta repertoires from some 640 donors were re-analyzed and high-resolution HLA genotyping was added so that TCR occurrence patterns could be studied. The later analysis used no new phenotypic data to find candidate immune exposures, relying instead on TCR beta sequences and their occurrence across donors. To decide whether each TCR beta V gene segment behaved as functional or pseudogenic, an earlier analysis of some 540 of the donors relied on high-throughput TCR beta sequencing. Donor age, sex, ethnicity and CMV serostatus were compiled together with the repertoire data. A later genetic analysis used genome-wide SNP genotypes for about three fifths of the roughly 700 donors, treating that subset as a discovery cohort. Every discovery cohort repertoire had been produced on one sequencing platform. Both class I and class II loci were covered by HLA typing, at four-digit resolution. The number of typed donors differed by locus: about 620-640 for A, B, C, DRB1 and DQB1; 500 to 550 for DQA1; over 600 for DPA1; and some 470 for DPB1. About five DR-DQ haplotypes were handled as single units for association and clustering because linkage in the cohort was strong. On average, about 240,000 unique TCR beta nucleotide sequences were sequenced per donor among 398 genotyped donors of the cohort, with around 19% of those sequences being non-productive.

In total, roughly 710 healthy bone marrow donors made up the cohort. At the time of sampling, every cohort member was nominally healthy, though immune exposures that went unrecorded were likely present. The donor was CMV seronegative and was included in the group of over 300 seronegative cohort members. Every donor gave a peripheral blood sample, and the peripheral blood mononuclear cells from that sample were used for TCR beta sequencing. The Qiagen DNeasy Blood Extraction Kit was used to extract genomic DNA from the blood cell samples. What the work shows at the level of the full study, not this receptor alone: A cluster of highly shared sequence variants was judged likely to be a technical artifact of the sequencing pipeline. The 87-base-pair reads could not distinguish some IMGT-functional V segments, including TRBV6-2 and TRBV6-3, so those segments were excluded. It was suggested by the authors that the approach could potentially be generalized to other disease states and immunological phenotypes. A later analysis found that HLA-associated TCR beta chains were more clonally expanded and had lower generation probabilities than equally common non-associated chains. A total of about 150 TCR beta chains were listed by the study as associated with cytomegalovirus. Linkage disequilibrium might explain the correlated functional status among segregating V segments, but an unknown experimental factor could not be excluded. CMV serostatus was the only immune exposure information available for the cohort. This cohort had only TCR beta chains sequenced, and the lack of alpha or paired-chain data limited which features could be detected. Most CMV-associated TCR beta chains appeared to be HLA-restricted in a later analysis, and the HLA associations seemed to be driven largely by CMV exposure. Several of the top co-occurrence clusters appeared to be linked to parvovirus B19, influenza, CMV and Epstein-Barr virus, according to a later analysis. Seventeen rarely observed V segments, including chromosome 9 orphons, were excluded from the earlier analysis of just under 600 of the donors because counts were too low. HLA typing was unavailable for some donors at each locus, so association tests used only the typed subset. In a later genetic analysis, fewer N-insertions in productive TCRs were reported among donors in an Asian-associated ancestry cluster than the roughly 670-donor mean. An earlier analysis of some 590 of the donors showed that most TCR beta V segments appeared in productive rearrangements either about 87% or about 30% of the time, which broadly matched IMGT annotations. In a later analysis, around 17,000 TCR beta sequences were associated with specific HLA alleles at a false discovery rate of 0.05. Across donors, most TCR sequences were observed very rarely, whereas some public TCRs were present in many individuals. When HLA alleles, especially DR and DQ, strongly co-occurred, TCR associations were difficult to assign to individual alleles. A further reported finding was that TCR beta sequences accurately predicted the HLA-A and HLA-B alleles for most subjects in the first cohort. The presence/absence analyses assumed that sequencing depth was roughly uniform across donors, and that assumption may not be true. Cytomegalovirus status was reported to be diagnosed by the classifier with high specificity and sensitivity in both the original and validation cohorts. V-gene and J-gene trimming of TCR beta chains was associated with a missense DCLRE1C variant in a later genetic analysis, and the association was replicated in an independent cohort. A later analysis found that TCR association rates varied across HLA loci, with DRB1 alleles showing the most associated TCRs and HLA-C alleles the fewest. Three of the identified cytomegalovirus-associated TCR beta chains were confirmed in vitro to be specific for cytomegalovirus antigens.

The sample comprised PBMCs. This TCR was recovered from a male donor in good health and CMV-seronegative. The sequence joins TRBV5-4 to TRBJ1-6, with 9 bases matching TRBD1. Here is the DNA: TGTGCCAGCAGCTCCGCCGGGACAGGGCCGTCTCCCCTCCACTTT. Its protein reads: CASSSAGTGPSPLHF.